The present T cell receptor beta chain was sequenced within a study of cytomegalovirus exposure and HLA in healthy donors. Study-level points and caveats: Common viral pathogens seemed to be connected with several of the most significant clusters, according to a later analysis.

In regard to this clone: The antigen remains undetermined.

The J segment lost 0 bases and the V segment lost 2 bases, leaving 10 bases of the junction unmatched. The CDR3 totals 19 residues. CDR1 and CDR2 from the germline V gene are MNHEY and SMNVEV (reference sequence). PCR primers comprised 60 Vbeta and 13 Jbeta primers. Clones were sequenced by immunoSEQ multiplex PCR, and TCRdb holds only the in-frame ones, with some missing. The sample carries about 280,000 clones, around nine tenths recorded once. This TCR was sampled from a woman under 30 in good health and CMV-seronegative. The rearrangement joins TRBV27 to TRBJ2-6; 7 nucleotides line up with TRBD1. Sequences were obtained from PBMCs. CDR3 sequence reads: CASSLGVRDSYSGANVLTF. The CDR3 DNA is TGTGCCAGCAGTTTAGGGGTCCGGGACAGCTACTCTGGGGCCAACGTCCTGACTTTC.